Below are 20 T cell receptor beta chains sequenced from a single sample in a study of Tregs in tolerant kidney transplant recipients. TCRdb's table, derived via immunoSEQ multiplex PCR, lists solely in-frame clones and lacks some. The sample totals roughly 48,000 clones; its top ten clones hold about 0.85%. The source material was CD4+ T cells from blood, sampled before the transplant. These receptor sequences come from a human donor who received a combined kidney and bone marrow transplant.

About this clone itself: From the germline J gene comes the end of the CDR3, since the read stops 3 residues before it. V usage is TRBV2 and J usage is TRBJ1-4, with D possibly TRBD1 on 5 matching bases. The germline gives CDR1 SNHLY, CDR2 FYNNEI. CDR3 length: 14 amino acids. V shed 7 bases and J shed 7 bases, with 16 bases lying between them. The covered CDR3 bases are TGTGCCAGCAAACAGGACCCCTCGGTTGAAAAA. Protein: CASKQDPSVEK. The full CDR3 is CASKQDPSVEKLFF.

As for this clone: Sequencing ends 3 residues short of the CDR3 end; the germline J gene provides the rest. The J gene is TRBJ2-5, the V gene TRBV5-6; D unclear. This CDR3 spans 14 amino acids. Between the trimmed V and J ends, which lost 0 bases and 0 bases, there was a span of 6 bases. Germline V gene data show CDR1 as SGHDT and CDR2 as YYEEEE. CDR3 DNA, as far as it was read: TGTGCCAGCAGCTTGGGTCTTAACCAAGAGACC. Residues: CASSLGLNQET. The full CDR3 reads CASSLGLNQETQYF. Based on the CDR3 plus reference TRBV5-6 and TRBJ2-5, the full variable domain is DAGVTQSPTHLIKTRGQQVTLRCSPKSGHDTVSWYQQALGQGPQFIFQYYEEEERQRGNFPDRFSGHQFPNYSSELNVNALLLGDSALYLCASSLGLNQETQYFGPGTRLLVL.

A word on this clone: The read comes to an end 3 residues before the CDR3 does, leaving the germline J gene to fill in the end. The chain links TRBV11-2 to TRBJ2-7, with TRBD2 matching over 11 bases. Per germline, CDR1 SGHAT and CDR2 FQNNGV. This CDR3 has 13 amino acids. V gave up 8 bases and J gave up 4 bases; unmatched junction bases: 4. Incomplete CDR3 DNA: TGTGCCAGCGCAAGGACTAGCGGGTACGAG. It encodes CASARTSGYE. The entire CDR3 sequence reads CASARTSGYEQYF. The entire variable domain, with the rest obtained from reference TRBV11-2 and TRBJ2-7, is as follows: EAGVAQSPRYKIIEKRQSVAFWCNPISGHATLYWYQQILGQGPKLLIQFQNNGVVDDSQLPKDRFSAERLKGVDSTLKIQPAKLEDSAVYLCASARTSGYEQYFGPGTRLTVT.

With regard to this clone: The DNA ends 3 residues before the CDR3 does, and the rest of the CDR3 is filled in from the germline J gene. V is TRBV20-1 and J is TRBJ2-2; 7 bases align to TRBD2. Germline V gene lookup returns CDR1 DFQATT and CDR2 SNEGSKA (reference sequence). V lost 3 bases, J lost 6 bases, and 7 bases stayed unmatched. The CDR3 consists of 14 residues. CDR3 amino acids: CSASGGRSAGELFF. The covered CDR3 bases are TGCAGTGCTAGCGGCGGGAGATCTGCCGGGGAG.

Turning to this clone: The CDR3 end falls 3 residues outside the read, so it is completed with the germline J gene. V is TRBV30 and J is TRBJ2-3, with D possibly TRBD2 on 6 matching bases. The CDR3 runs 15 residues. V lost 3 bases to trimming and J lost 1 base, with 14 bases between them. Germline-derived CDR1 and CDR2 are GTSNPN and SVGIG (reference sequence). The CDR3 sequence is CAWSGEAGRTDTQYF. The part of the CDR3 DNA that was read is TGTGCCTGGAGCGGAGAGGCGGGGCGCACAGATACG.

About this clone itself: The CDR3 goes on 3 residues after the read ends, and that part is filled in from the germline J gene. This rearrangement joins TRBV7-7 to TRBJ1-2; maybe TRBD1 (5 bases). The germline CDR1 and CDR2 sequences are SSHAT and FNYEAQ (reference sequence). V was cut by 8 bases and J by 3 bases, with 16 bases left in between. The CDR3 is 14 residues long. The part of the CDR3 DNA that was read is TGTGCCAGCGGGCACCGACAGACTTACTATGGC. This codes for CASGHRQTYYG. The CDR3, in full, reads CASGHRQTYYGYTF.

Comments on this clone: The sequence runs out 3 residues before the end of the CDR3; the remainder is reconstructed from the germline J gene. This chain links TRBV30 with TRBJ1-1, with D perhaps TRBD1 (6 bases). Per germline, CDR1 GTSNPN and CDR2 SVGIG (reference sequence). The CDR3 extends over 13 amino acids. Trimming pared 1 base from V and 5 bases from J, leaving 11 bases between. The covered CDR3 bases are TGTGCCTGGAGTGGGGACAAGGGTACTGAA. Translated, it gives CAWSGDKGTE. In full, the CDR3 is CAWSGDKGTEAFF.

With regard to this clone: The read halts 3 residues ahead of the CDR3 end, with the missing end drawn from the germline J gene. J is TRBJ2-2 and V is TRBV10-1, with D perhaps matching TRBD1 (5 bases). The V and J ends lost 4 bases and 3 bases respectively, with 12 bases between them. This CDR3 contains 15 residues. Germline lookup yields CDR1 WNHNN and CDR2 SYGVQD (reference sequence). The covered CDR3 bases are TGCGCCAGCAGTGCAGCAGGGTCCGACACCGGGGAG. Translating gives CASSAAGSDTGE. The full CDR3 protein is CASSAAGSDTGELFF.

Comment on this clone: The read terminates 3 residues before the CDR3 end, so the remaining end is supplied by the germline J gene. The chain uses TRBV19 and TRBJ1-3; TRBD1 is a possible D gene (6 bases). In germline, CDR1 is LNHDA, CDR2 SQIVND (reference sequence). V lost 8 bases to trimming and J lost 4 bases, with 21 bases between them. The CDR3 totals 16 residues. The covered CDR3 bases are TGTGCCAGTGGAAAGGTAGGGCAGGGGAACGGAAACACC. Encoded protein: CASGKVGQGNGNT. The full CDR3 protein is CASGKVGQGNGNTIYF.

Notes on this clone: The CDR3 is cut off 3 residues early in the read; its end comes from the germline J gene. The J gene is TRBJ1-5, the V gene TRBV2; 9 nucleotides line up with TRBD1. V lost 6 bases and J lost 6; bases outside the gene matches: 6. Germline values: CDR1 SNHLY, CDR2 FYNNEI. The CDR3 is 14 residues long. CDR3 DNA, as far as it was read: TGTGCCAGCAGCGACAGGGGGTGGAGTCAGCCC. This sequence encodes CASSDRGWSQP. In full, the CDR3 reads CASSDRGWSQPQHF.

Regarding this clone: Read coverage stops 3 residues before the CDR3 terminus; the germline J gene supplies the remainder. The chain carries TRBV7-2 and TRBJ1-4, with TRBD1 matching 7 bases. The CDR3 is 14 residues long. In germline, CDR1 is SGHTA, CDR2 FQGNSA. The V segment lost 5 bases and the J segment 3 bases; nucleotides outside the gene matches: 3. The CDR3 bases that were read are TGTGCCAGCAGCCCCGGGACAGCTAATGAAAAA. Translation gives CASSPGTANEK. The whole CDR3 is CASSPGTANEKLFF. The whole variable domain, filled in from reference TRBV7-2 and TRBJ1-4, reads GAGVSQSPSNKVTEKGKDVELRCDPISGHTALYWYRQSLGQGLEFLIYFQGNSAPDKSGLPSDRFSAERTGGSVSTLTIQRTQQEDSAVYLCASSPGTANEKLFFGSGTQLSVL.

A note on this clone: The CDR3 end is not reached by the read, which stops 3 residues before it; the germline J gene fills it in. V is TRBV29-1 and J is TRBJ1-2, with 10 bases identical to TRBD1. The germline CDR1 and CDR2 sequences are SQVTM and ANQGSEA. This CDR3 comprises 13 residues. CDR3: CSVVGQGGWGYTF. Incomplete CDR3 DNA: TGCAGCGTTGTAGGACAGGGGGGTTGGGGC.

As to this clone: Read sequence stops 3 residues before the CDR3 end, and the germline J gene provides the missing end. This rearrangement joins TRBV7-6 to TRBJ2-7; 10 bases agree with TRBD1. After removal of 5 bases from V and 1 base from J, the junction contained 8 bases not matched to a gene. From germline, CDR1 is SGHVS and CDR2 FNYEAQ. This CDR3 is 16 amino acids long. CDR3 bases read: TGTGCCAGCAGCGGACAAGGGACAGGGGCATCCTACGAG. Encoded protein: CASSGQGTGASYE. From start to end, the CDR3 is CASSGQGTGASYEQYF.

For this clone: The observed sequence ends 3 residues before the CDR3 terminus, with the missing tail filled in from the germline J gene. The V and J genes are TRBV7-9 and TRBJ1-1; no definite D call. In germline, CDR1 is SEHNR, CDR2 FQNEAQ (reference sequence). CDR3 length: 15 residues. V dropped 4 bases and J dropped 5 bases, with 17 bases sitting between them. The CDR3: CASSSPRVVGTEAFF. The CDR3 DNA, read in part, is TGTGCCAGCAGCTCCCCGCGGGTCGTTGGGACTGAA.

A note on this clone: The read halts 3 residues ahead of the CDR3 end, with the missing end drawn from the germline J gene. The chain recombines TRBV19 with TRBJ2-3, with TRBD1 as a possible D gene (6 bases). The germline V gene encodes CDR1 LNHDA and CDR2 SQIVND (reference sequence). Trimming took off 1 base at V and 0 bases at J, with 8 bases between the two ends. The CDR3 consists of 15 residues. This chain's CDR3 is CASSIGQVSTDTQYF. The sequenced CDR3 bases are TGTGCCAGTAGTATAGGACAGGTTAGCACAGATACG.

As to this clone: The read ends 3 residues early relative to the CDR3; the germline J gene fills the gap. The chain recombines TRBV12-5 with TRBJ1-2; perhaps TRBD1 as D (6 bases). In germline, CDR1 is LGHNT, CDR2 FRNRAP. The CDR3 has 14 residues. CDR3 sequence: CAMGSQGLIYGYTF. Partial CDR3 DNA: TGTGCCATGGGTTCCCAGGGGTTAATCTATGGC.

A note on this clone: Read data end 3 residues before the CDR3 end; the end is taken from the germline J gene. The genes are TRBV18 and TRBJ2-7; 7 bases match TRBD1. The CDR3 contains 13 residues. Germline CDR1 and CDR2: KGHSH and LQKENI. J lost 5 bases, V lost 5 bases, and 6 bases had no gene match. The part of the CDR3 DNA that was read is TGTGCCAGCTCATCGCTAGACAGGGACGAG. Protein product: CASSSLDRDE. The whole CDR3 is CASSSLDRDEQYF.

About this clone: The missing CDR3 end, 3 residues past where the read stops, is filled in from the germline J gene. The chain joins TRBV20-1 to TRBJ2-2; maybe TRBD1 (6 bases). This CDR3 has 12 amino acids. Trimming took 5 bases from V and 6 from J, leaving 10 bases between them. Germline-derived CDR1 and CDR2 are DFQATT and SNEGSKA (reference sequence). The covered CDR3 bases are TGCAGTGCTCCACAGGGAGCCGGGGAG. It encodes CSAPQGAGE. In full, the CDR3 reads CSAPQGAGELFF.

On this clone itself: The read finishes 3 residues shy of the CDR3 end, and the germline J gene is used to complete it. J is TRBJ2-3 and V is TRBV30, with 8 bases that match TRBD1. Looked up from germline, CDR1 is GTSNPN and CDR2 is SVGIG (reference sequence). V shed 5 bases and J 0 bases; nucleotides not matched to a gene: 7. The CDR3 totals 15 residues. The DNA read from the CDR3 is TGTGCCTGGTTAATATGGACAGGGAGCACAGATACG. Amino acids: CAWLIWTGSTDT. The CDR3 in full is CAWLIWTGSTDTQYF.

As concerns this clone: The observed sequence ends 3 residues before the CDR3 terminus, with the missing tail filled in from the germline J gene. The chain has TRBV7-9 and TRBJ1-4; unclear D gene. The CDR3 is 14 amino acids. V lost 2 bases and J 0 bases, leaving 4 bases between the germline ends. Per germline, CDR1 SEHNR and CDR2 FQNEAQ (reference sequence). CDR3 DNA (partial): TGTGCCAGCAGCTTACCGGCAACTAATGAAAAA. Encoded protein: CASSLPATNEK. The whole CDR3 sequence reads CASSLPATNEKLFF.